This TCR beta chain stems from a study of T-cell memory formation after mild COVID-19. Overall study context: TCR clusters were mostly donor specific.

Between the trimmed V and J ends, which lost 6 bases and 5 bases, there was a span of 11 bases. The CDR3 is 13 residues long. The germline V gene has CDR1 MNHNY and CDR2 SVGAGI (reference sequence). The TCR alpha and TCR beta cDNA libraries, bearing sample barcodes and UMIs, were generated by 5'RACE using constant-segment primers. TCRdb reprocessed the 5' RACE reads via MiXCR and lists one record per CDR3 protein. The sample shows some 190,000 distinct CDR3 sequences, under 20% of them seen only once. This clonotype was seen only a few times. Material for sequencing was PBMCs or a T cell subset sorted from them (not recorded which). The sequence was obtained from an adult woman who had mild COVID-19 (a few samples of this study predate the infection). Cell type and time point are not known. The rearrangement links TRBV6-6 to TRBJ2-1; D unresolved. CDR3 DNA sequence: TGTGCCAGCAGCCCCGGGCCCCACAATGAGCAGTTCTTC. It translates to CASSPGPHNEQFF.